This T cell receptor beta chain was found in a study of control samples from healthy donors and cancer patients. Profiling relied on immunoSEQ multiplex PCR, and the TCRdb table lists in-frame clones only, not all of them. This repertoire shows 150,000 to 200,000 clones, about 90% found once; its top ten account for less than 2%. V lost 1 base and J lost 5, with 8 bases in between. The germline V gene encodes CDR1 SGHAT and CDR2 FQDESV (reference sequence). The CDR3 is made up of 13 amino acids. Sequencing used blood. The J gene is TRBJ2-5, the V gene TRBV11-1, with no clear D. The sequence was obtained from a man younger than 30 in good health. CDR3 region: CASSLGGSETQYF. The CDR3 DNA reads TGTGCCAGCAGCTTAGGGGGATCCGAGACCCAGTACTTC.